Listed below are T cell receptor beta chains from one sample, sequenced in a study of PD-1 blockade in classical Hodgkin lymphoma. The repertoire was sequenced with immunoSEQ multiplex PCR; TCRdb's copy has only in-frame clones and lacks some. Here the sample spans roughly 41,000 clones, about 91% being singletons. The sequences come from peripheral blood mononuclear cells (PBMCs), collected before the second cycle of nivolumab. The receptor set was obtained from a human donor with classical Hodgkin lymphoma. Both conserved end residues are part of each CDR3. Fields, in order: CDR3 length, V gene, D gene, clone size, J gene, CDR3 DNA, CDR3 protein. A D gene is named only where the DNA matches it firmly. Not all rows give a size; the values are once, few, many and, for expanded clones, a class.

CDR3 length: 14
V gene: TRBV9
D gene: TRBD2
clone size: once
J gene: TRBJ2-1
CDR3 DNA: TGTGCCAGCAGCGCTGCTAGCGGGTACAATGAGCAGTTCTTC
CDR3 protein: CASSAASGYNEQFF

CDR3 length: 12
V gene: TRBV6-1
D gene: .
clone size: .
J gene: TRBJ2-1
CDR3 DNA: TGTGCCAGCAGCCCCGGGACGGATGAGCAGTTCTTC
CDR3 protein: CASSPGTDEQFF

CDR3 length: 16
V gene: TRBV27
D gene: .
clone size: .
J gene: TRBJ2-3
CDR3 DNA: TGTGCCAGCAGTCCTAACCGTCTCAGGGACACAGATACGCAGTATTTT
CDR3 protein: CASSPNRLRDTDTQYF

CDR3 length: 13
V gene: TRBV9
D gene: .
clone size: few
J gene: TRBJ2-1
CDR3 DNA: TGTGCCAGCAGCGTGACTAGTTCCAATGAGCAGTTCTTC
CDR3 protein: CASSVTSSNEQFF

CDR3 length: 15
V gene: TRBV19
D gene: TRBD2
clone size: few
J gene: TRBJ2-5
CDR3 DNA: TGTGCCAGTAGACAGATAGCGGGAGTCGGGGAGACCCAGTACTTC
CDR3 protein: CASRQIAGVGETQYF

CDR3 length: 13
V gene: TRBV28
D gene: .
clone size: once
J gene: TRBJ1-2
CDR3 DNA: TGTGCCAGCAGTTTTCTCCCTAACTATGGCTACACCTTC
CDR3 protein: CASSFLPNYGYTF

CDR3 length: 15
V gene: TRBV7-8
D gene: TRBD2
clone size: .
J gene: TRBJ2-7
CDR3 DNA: TGTGCCAGCAGCTTATCTTCGGGAGGTCTCTACGAGCAGTACTTC
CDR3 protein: CASSLSSGGLYEQYF

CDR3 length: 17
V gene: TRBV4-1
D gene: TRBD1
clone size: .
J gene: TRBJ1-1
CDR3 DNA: TGCGCCAGCAGCCAAGAAGGGACAGGGGTCGGGAACACTGAAGCTTTCTTT
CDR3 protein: CASSQEGTGVGNTEAFF

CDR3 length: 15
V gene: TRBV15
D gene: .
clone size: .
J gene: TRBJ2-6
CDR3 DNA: TGTGCCACCAGCACAGGTTTCTCTGGGGCCAACGTCCTGACTTTC
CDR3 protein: CATSTGFSGANVLTF

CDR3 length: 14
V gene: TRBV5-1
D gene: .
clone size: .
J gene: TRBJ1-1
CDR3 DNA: TGCGCCAGCAGCCCCGGGACGGGGAACACTGAAGCTTTCTTT
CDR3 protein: CASSPGTGNTEAFF

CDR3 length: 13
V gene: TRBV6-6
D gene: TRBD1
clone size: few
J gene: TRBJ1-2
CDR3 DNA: TGTGCCAGCAGTTACACAGGGGCCTATGGCTACACCTTC
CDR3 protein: CASSYTGAYGYTF

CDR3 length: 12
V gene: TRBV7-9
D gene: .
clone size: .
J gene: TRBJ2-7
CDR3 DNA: TGTGCCAGCAGCCCCGGGCGGGTCGAGCAGTACTTC
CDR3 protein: CASSPGRVEQYF

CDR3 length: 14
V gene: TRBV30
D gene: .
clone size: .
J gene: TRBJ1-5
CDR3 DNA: TGTGCCTGGAGTGTAACTGGGGCGGGTCAGCCCCAGCATTTT
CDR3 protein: CAWSVTGAGQPQHF

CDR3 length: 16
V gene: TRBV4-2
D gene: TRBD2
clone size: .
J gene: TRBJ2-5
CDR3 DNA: TGTGCCAGCAGCCAAGGGGCTAGCGGGAGGGCCGGGACCCAGTACTTC
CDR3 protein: CASSQGASGRAGTQYF

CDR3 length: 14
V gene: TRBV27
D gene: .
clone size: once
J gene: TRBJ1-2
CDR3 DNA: TGTGCCAGCAGTCCCCCGGGACTTAACTATGGCTACACCTTC
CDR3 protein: CASSPPGLNYGYTF

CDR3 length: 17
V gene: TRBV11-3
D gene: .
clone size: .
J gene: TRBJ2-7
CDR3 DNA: TGTGCCAGCAGCTTAGATGTTTCGGGAGACGGCACCTACGAGCAGTACTTC
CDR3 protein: CASSLDVSGDGTYEQYF

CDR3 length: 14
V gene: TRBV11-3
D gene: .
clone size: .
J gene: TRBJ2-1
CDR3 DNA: TGTGCCAGCAGCTCGATAAGCTCCTACAATGAGCAGTTCTTC
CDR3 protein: CASSSISSYNEQFF

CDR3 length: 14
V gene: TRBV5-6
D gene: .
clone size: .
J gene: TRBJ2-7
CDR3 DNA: TGTGCCAGCAGCTTGCATGGGGACTCCTACGAGCAGTACTTC
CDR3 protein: CASSLHGDSYEQYF

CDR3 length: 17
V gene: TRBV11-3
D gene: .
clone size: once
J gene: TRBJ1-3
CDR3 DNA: TGTGCCAGCAGCTTAGAGGGACTCGTCTTCTCTGGAAACACCATATATTTT
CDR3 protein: CASSLEGLVFSGNTIYF

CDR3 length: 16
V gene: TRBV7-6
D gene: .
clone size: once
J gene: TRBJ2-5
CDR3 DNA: TGTGCCAGCAGCTCCAAAAGAGGGGGGCCCCAAGAGACCCAGTACTTC
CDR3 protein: CASSSKRGGPQETQYF

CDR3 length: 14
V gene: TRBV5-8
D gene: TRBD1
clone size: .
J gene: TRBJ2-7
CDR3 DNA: TGTGCCAGCAGCCCCGGGACAGGGGTGGTCGAGCAGTACTTC
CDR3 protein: CASSPGTGVVEQYF

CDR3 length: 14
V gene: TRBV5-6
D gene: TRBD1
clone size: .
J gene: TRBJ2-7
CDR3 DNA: TGTGCCAGCAGCTTAAGGGGACAGGGACACGAGCAGTACTTC
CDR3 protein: CASSLRGQGHEQYF

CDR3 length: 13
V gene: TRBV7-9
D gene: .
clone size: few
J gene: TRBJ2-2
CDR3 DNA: TGTGCCAGCAGCTTAGATGGACACGGGGAGCTGTTTTTT
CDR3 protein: CASSLDGHGELFF

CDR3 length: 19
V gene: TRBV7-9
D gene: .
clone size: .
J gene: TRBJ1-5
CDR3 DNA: TGTGCCAGCAGCTCCTACCACAATCGACAGGCGGGGGGCAATCAGCCCCAGCATTTT
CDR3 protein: CASSSYHNRQAGGNQPQHF

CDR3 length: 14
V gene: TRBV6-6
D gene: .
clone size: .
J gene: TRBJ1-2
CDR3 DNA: TGTGCCAGCAGTTACATCGGTTCTAACTATGGCTACACCTTC
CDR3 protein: CASSYIGSNYGYTF

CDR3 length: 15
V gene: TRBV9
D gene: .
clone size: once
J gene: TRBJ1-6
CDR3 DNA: TGTGCCAGCAGCAAAAGCAGCTCCTATAATTCACCCCTCCACTTT
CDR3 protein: CASSKSSSYNSPLHF

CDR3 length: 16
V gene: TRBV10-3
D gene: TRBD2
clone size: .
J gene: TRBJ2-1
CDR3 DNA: TGTGCCATCAGTACAGGTCCTAGCGGGTTCTACAATGAGCAGTTCTTC
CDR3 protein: CAISTGPSGFYNEQFF

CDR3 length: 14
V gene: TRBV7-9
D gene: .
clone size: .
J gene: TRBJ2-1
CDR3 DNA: TGTGCCAGCAGCGGGGGTGGCAGGGTGAATGAGCAGTTCTTC
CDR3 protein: CASSGGGRVNEQFF

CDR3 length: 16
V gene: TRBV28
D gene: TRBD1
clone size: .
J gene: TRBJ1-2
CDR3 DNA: TGTGCCAGCAGTCCACCCCCCCGGACAGGGTGGTATGGCTACACCTTC
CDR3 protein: CASSPPPRTGWYGYTF

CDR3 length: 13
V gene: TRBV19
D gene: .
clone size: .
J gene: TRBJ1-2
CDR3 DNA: TGTGCCAGTAGTATAGTCGACCTGAGTGGCTACACCTTC
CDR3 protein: CASSIVDLSGYTF

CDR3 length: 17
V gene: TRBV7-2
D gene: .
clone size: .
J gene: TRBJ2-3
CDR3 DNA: TGTGCCAGCAGCTCGCTTGGATGGAGCGGGAGCACAGATACGCAGTATTTT
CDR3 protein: CASSSLGWSGSTDTQYF

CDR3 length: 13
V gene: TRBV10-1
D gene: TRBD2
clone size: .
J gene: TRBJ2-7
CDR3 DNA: TGCGCCAGCAGTGGCATACTAGCGGGAGAGCAGTACTTC
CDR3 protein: CASSGILAGEQYF

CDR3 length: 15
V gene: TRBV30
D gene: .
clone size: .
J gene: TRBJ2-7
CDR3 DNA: TGTGCCTGGAGTATATTACGACAGGACGCCTACGAGCAGTACTTC
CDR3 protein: CAWSILRQDAYEQYF

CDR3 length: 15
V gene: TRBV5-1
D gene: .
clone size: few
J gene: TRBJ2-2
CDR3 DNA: TGCGCCAGCAGCTTGGTGGCAGGGAACACCGGGGAGCTGTTTTTT
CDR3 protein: CASSLVAGNTGELFF

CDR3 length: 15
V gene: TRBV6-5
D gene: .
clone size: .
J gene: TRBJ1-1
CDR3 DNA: TGTGCCAGCAGTTACGGGTGGGGCAGGGAAAATGAAGCTTTCTTT
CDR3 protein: CASSYGWGRENEAFF

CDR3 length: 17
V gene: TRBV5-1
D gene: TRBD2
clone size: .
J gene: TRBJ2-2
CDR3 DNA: TGCGCCAGCAGCTTGAACCAACTAGCGGGCGGGGCCGGGGAGCTGTTTTTT
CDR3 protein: CASSLNQLAGGAGELFF

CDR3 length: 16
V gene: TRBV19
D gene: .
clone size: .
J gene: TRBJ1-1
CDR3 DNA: TGTGCCAGTAGTATAGTAGGCCAGGGAAGAACCACTGAAGCTTTCTTT
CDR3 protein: CASSIVGQGRTTEAFF

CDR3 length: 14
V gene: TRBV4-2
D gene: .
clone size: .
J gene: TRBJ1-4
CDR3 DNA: TGTGCCAGCAGCCGAGAGGGGTCACTGGTGACATTGTTTTTT
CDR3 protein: CASSREGSLVTLFF

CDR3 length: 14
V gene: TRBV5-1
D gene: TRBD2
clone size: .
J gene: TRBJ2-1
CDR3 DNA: TGCGCCAGCAGCTTGTGGCTAGCGGAGAATGAGCAGTTCTTC
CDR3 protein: CASSLWLAENEQFF

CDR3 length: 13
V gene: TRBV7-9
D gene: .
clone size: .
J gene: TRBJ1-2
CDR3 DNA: TGTGCCAGCAGCTTAGCGGCGGGGGATGGCTACACCTTC
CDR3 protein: CASSLAAGDGYTF

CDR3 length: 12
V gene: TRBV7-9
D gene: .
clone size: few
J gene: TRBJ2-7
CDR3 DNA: TGTGCCAGCAGCTTTACCCCCAACGAGCAGTACTTC
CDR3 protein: CASSFTPNEQYF

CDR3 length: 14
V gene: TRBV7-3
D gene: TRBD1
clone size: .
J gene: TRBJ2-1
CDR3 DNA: TGTGCCAGCAGCTTAGCACAGGGGGGCGGTGAGCAGTTCTTC
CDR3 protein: CASSLAQGGGEQFF

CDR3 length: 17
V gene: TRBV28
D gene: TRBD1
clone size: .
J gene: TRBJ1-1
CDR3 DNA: TGTGCCAGCAGCTCGTCCCTTTGGACAGGGTCGAACACTGAAGCTTTCTTT
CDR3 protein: CASSSSLWTGSNTEAFF

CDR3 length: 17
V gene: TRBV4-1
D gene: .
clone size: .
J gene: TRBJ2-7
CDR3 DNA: TGCGCCAGCAGCCGAGCCACAACCGTCCCCAGGTCCTACGAGCAGTACTTC
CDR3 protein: CASSRATTVPRSYEQYF

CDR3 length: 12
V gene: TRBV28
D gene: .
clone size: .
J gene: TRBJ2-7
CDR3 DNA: TGTGCCAGCAGCCTAAGCTCCTACGAGCAGTACTTC
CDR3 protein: CASSLSSYEQYF

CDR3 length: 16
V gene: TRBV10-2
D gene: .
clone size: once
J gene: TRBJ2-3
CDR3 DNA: TGCGCCAGTTTCAAGAGTGGGCGTGTCACGGCAGATACGCAGTATTTT
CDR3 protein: CASFKSGRVTADTQYF

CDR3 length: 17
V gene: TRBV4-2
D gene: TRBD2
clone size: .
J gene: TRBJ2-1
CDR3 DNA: TGTGCCAGCAGCCAAGATTACAGGCTAGCGGGAAGAAATGAGCAGTTCTTC
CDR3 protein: CASSQDYRLAGRNEQFF

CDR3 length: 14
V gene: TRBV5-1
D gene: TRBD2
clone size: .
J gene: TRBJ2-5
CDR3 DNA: TGCGCCAGCAGCTTGCTAGCGGTAGGAGAGACCCAGTACTTC
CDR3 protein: CASSLLAVGETQYF

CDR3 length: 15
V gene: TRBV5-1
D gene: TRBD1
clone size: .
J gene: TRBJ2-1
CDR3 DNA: TGCGCCAGCAGCTCGGGACAGGCGACCTACAATGAGCAGTTCTTC
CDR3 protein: CASSSGQATYNEQFF

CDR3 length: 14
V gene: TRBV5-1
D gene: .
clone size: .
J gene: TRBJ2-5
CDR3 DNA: TGCGCCAGCAGCAGAGCCGGGACGGAAGAGACCCAGTACTTC
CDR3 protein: CASSRAGTEETQYF

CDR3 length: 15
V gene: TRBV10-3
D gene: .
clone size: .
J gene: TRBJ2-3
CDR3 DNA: TGTGCCACCGTCCTCGGAAGATCTAGCACAGATACGCAGTATTTT
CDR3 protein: CATVLGRSSTDTQYF

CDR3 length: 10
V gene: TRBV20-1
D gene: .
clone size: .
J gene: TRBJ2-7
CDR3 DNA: TGCAGTGCTAGCAAGAACGAGCAGTACTTC
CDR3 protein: CSASKNEQYF

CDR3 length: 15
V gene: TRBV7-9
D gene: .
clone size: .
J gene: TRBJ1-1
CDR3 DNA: TGTGCCAGCAGCGCCCCGAGGGCCATGAACACTGAAGCTTTCTTT
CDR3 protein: CASSAPRAMNTEAFF